This TCR beta chain is drawn from a study of shared clonotypes between healthy human individuals. Study-level results: Researchers sampled only blood; tissue repertoires likely differ.

Clones were sequenced by immunoSEQ multiplex PCR, and TCRdb holds only the in-frame ones, with some missing. The table includes more than 2 million clones, 93% detected once. About this clone itself: What it recognizes is unknown.

Cells designated naive CD8 were CD45RO-negative and were positively selected for CCR7, with terminally differentiated effector memory CD45RA+ cells excluded. The CDR3 spans 17 residues. V was clipped by 6 bases and J by 0 bases; unmatched bases: 10. Per germline, CDR1 MNHEY and CDR2 SMNVEV (reference sequence). Sequenced sample: naive CD8+ T cells from PBMCs. This TCR came from a man between 18 and 35 years old in good health. Some clones in this sample may be carry-over from other donors' samples. The J gene is TRBJ1-5, the V gene TRBV27, with 8 bases matching TRBD1. DNA for the CDR3: TGTGCCAGCAGCCCGGGACAGGCCCTTTATAGCAATCAGCCCCAGCATTTT. This gives the protein CASSPGQALYSNQPQHF.